This TCR beta chain is from a study of blood T cell repertoires in COVID-19. Only in-frame clones appear in the TCRdb table, and some are missing; sequencing was by immunoSEQ multiplex PCR. Among about 380,000 clones listed, 87% were seen once. Germline CDR1 reads MNHEY; CDR2 reads SVGEGT. This CDR3 spans 16 amino acids. V dropped 2 bases and J dropped 8; count of bases not matched to a gene: 14. The TCR was taken from a young man who had recovered from COVID-19. Sample: PBMCs or T cells enriched from blood (not recorded which). This chain joins TRBV6-2 or TRBV6-3 and TRBJ1-2, with 7 bases matching TRBD1. The CDR3 bases are TGTGCCAGCAGTTACCCGGAGGGGGCTATCAGGTCGGGCTACACCTTC. This codes for CASSYPEGAIRSGYTF.